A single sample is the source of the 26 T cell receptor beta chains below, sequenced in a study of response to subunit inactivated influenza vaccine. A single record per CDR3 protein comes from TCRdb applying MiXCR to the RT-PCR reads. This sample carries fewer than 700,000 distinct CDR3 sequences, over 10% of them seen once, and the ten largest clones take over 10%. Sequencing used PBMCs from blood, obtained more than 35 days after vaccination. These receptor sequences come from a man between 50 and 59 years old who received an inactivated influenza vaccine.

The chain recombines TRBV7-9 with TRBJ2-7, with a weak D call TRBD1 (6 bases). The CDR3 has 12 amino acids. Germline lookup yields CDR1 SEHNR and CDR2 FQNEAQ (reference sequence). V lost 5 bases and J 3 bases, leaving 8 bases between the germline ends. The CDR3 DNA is TGTGCCAGCAGCCACAGGGTCTACGAGCAGTACTTC. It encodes CASSHRVYEQYF.

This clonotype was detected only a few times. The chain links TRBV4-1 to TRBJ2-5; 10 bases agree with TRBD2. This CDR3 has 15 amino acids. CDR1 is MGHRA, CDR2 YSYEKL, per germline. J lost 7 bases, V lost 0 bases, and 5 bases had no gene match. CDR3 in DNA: TGCGCCAGCAGCCAAGAGGGACTAGCGATTGGGACCCAGTACTTC. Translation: CASSQEGLAIGTQYF.

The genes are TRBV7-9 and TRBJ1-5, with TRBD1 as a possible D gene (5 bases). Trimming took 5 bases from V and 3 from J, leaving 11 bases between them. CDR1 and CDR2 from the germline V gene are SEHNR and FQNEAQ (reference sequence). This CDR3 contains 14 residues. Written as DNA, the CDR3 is TGTGCCAGCAGCGACCGGGACGCCAATCAGCCCCAGCATTTT. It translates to CASSDRDANQPQHF.

The CDR3: CSVEDVWSGTGYNFNGYTF. For the CDR3, the DNA is TGCAGCGTTGAAGATGTTTGGTCCGGGACTGGATATAATTTCAATGGCTACACCTTC. This chain connects TRBV29-1 to TRBJ1-2; a weak D match, TRBD1 (5 bases). This CDR3 is 19 amino acids long. Germline-derived CDR1 and CDR2 are SQVTM and ANQGSEA. The ends were cut back, 0 bases at V and 6 bases at J, with 29 bases in the middle.

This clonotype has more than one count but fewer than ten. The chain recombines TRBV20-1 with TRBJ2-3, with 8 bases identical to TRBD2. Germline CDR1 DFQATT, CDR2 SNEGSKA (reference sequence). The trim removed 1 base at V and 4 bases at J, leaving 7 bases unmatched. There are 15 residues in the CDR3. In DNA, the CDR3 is TGCAGTGCTAGAGGTACCGGGAGGGCGTCAGATACGCAGTATTTT. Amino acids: CSARGTGRASDTQYF.

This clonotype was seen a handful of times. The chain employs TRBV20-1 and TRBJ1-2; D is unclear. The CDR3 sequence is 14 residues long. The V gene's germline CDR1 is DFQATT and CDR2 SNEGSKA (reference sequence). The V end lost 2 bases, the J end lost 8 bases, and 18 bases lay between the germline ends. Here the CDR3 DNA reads TGCAGTGCTAGATCTCAGTGGGGAATAGTGGGCTACACCTTC. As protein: CSARSQWGIVGYTF.

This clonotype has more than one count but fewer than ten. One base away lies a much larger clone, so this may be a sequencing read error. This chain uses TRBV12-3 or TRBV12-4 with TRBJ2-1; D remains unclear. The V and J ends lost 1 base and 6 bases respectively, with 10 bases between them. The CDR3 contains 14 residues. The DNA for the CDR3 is TGTGCCAGCAGTTTAGTAGGTCGCCCCAATGAGCAGTTCTTC. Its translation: CASSLVGRPNEQFF.

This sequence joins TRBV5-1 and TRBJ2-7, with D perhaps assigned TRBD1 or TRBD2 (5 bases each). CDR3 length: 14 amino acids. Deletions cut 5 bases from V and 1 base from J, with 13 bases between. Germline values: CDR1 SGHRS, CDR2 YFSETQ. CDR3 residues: CASRQWDGSYEQYF. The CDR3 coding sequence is TGCGCCAGCAGACAGTGGGACGGATCCTACGAGCAGTACTTC.

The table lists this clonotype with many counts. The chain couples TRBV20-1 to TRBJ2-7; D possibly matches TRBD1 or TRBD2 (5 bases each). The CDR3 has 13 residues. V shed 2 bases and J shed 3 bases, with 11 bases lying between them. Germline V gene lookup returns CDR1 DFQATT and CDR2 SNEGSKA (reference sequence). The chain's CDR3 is CSARRDESYEQYF. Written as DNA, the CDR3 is TGCAGTGCTAGAAGGGACGAGAGCTACGAGCAGTACTTC.

CDR3 residues: CSRIAGSHNEQFF. The CDR3 DNA reads as TGCAGTCGAATAGCGGGATCACATAATGAGCAGTTCTTC. This rearrangement joins TRBV20-1 to TRBJ2-1; TRBD2 matches 8 bases. The CDR3 consists of 13 residues. V lost 8 bases, J lost 7 bases, and 10 bases stayed unmatched. Germline V lookup: CDR1 DFQATT, CDR2 SNEGSKA (reference sequence).

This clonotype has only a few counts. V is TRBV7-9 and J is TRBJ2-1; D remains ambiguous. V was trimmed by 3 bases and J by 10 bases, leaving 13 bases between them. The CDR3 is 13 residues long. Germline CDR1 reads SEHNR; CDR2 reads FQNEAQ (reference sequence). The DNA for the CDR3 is TGTGCCAGCAGCTTGGGCTCCCTACACGAGCAGTTCTTC. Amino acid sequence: CASSLGSLHEQFF.

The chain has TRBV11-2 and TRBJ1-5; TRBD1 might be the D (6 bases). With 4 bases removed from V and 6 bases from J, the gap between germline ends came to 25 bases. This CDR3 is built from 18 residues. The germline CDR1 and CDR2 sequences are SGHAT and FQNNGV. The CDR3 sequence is CASSYFPLGPGEGQPQHF. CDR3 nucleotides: TGTGCCAGCAGCTACTTCCCCTTAGGACCAGGGGAGGGTCAGCCCCAGCATTTT.

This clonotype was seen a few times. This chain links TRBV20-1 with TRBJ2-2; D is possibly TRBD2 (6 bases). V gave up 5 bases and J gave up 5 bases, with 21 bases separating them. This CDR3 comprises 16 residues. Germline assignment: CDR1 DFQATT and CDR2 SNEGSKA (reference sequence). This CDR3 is CSAGRGTYGWTGELFF. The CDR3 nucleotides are TGCAGTGCTGGCCGCGGGACCTATGGGTGGACCGGGGAGCTGTTTTTT.

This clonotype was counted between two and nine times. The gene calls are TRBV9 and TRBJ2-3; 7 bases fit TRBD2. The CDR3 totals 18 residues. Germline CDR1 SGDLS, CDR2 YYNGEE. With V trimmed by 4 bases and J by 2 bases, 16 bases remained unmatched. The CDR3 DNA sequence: TGTGCCAGCAGCCATCCCGACTGGGCGGGGGAGGACACAGATACGCAGTATTTT. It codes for CASSHPDWAGEDTDTQYF.

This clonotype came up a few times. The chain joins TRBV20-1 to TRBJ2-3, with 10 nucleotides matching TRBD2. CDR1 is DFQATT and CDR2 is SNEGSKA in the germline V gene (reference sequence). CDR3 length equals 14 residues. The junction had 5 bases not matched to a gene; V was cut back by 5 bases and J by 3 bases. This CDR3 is CSAVPGLATDTQYF. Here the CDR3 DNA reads TGCAGTGCTGTCCCGGGACTAGCGACAGATACGCAGTATTTT.

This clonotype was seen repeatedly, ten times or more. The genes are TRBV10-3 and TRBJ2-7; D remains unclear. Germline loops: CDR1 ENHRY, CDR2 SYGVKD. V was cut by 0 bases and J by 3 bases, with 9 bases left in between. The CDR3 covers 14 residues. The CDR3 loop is CAISESMQVYEQYF. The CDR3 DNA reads TGTGCCATCAGTGAGTCGATGCAGGTCTACGAGCAGTACTTC.

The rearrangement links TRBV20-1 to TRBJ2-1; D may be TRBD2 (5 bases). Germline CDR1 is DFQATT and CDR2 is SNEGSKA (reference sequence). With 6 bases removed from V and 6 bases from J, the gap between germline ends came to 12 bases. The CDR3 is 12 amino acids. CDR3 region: CSASGRTNEQFF. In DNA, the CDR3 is TGCAGTGCGAGCGGACGTACCAATGAGCAGTTCTTC.

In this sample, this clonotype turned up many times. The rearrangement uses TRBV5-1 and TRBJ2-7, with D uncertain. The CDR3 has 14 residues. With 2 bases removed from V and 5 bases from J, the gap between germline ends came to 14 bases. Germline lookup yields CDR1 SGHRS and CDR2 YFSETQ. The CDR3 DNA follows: TGCGCCAGCAGCTTAGAGACAACCCTCCACGAGCAGTACTTC. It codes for CASSLETTLHEQYF.

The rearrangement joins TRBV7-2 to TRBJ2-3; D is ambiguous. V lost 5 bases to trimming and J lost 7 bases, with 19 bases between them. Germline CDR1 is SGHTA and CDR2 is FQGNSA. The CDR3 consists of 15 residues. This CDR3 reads CASSPRQVVRYTQYF. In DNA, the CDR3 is TGTGCCAGCAGCCCTCGGCAGGTCGTCAGATATACGCAGTATTTT.

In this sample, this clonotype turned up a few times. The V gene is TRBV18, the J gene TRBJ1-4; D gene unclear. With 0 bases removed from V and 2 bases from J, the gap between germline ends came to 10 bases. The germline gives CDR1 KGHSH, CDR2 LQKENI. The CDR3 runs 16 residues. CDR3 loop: CASSPPRSGTNEKLFF. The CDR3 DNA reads TGTGCCAGCTCACCACCACGGTCGGGGACTAATGAAAAACTGTTTTTT.

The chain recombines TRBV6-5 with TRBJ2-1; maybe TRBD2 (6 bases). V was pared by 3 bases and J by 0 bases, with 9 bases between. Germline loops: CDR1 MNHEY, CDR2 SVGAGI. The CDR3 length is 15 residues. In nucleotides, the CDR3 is TGTGCCAGCAGTTATCGGCGGGGCTCCTACAATGAGCAGTTCTTC. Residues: CASSYRRGSYNEQFF.

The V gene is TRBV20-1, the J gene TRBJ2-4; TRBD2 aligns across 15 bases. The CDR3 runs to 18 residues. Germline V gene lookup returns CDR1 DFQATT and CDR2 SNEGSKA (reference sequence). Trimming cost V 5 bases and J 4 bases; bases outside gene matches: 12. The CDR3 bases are TGCAGTGCTGCTCCCCCGGGACTAGCGGGGGGCTTGAAAAACATTCAGTACTTC. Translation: CSAAPPGLAGGLKNIQYF.

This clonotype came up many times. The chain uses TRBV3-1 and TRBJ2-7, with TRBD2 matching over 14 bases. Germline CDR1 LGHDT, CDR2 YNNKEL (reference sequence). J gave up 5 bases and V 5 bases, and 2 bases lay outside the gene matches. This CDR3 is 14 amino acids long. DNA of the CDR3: TGTGCCAGCAGCGGGACTAGCGGGAGAAACGAGCAGTACTTC. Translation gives CASSGTSGRNEQYF.

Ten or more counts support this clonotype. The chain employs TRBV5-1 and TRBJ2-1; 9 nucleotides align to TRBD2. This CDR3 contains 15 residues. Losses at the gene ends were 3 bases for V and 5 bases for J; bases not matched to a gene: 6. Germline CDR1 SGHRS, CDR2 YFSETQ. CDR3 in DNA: TGCGCCAGCAGCTCGACTAGCGGAGGAAACAATGAGCAGTTCTTC. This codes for CASSSTSGGNNEQFF.

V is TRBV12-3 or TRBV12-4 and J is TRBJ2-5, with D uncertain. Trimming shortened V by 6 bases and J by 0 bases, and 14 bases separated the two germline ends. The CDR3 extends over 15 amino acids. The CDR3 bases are TGTGCCAGCAGCCCTCAGATAAGCAACCAAGAGACCCAGTACTTC. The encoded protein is CASSPQISNQETQYF.

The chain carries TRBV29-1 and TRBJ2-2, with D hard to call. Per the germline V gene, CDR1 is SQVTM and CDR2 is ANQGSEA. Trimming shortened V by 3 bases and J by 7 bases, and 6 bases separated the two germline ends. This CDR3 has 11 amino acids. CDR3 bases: TGCAGCGTTGATTGGCGCGGGGAGCTGTTTTTT. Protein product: CSVDWRGELFF.